A selection of T cell receptor beta chains follows, all from one sample in a study of T cell repertoires in cytomegalovirus infection. TCRdb recomputed calls from the reads with MiXCR, one row per CDR3 protein. The sample has hundreds of thousands of distinct CDR3 sequences, approximately 34% seen once; the top ten hold around 2.6%. Sequencing was done on a sample of PBMCs. The receptors originated from a human donor in good health (CMV status not recorded). Some clones in this sample may be carry-over from other donors' samples. Each CDR3 is given with its conserved first and last residue.

v_gene,j_gene,CDR3aa
TRBV18,TRBJ2-4,CASSPRQAFPNIQYF
TRBV9,TRBJ2-1,CASSVGSGSVGNEQFF
TRBV28,TRBJ2-1,CASSSPAERFAHEQFF
TRBV29-1,TRBJ2-3,CSVYWDGAQYF
TRBV6-6,TRBJ2-5,CASSYSGGALETQYF
TRBV19,TRBJ1-1,CASNEGRRNTEAFF
TRBV6-6,TRBJ2-1,CASSYSIGLNEQFF
TRBV7-2,TRBJ2-7,CASSSFPGLGTKQYF
TRBV12-3/TRBV12-4,TRBJ1-2,CASTPGQGISHTF
TRBV19,TRBJ1-2,CASSIWTGRGYGYTF
TRBV20-1,TRBJ2-5,CSATDRGQETQYF
TRBV5-4,TRBJ2-7,CASSLGDRGFRNEQYF
TRBV12-3/TRBV12-4,TRBJ2-1,CASSTGSSYNEQFF
TRBV19,TRBJ1-2,CASSTNSVLNYGYTF
TRBV12-3/TRBV12-4,TRBJ1-6,CASSFGTGVTPLHF
TRBV5-1,TRBJ2-7,CASRQGQEPAYEQYF
TRBV28,TRBJ2-7,CASRRLAGGYEQYF
TRBV28,TRBJ1-3,CASSFRVSGNTIYF
TRBV7-2,TRBJ2-2,CASSPGVFTGELFF
TRBV7-3,TRBJ2-3,CASSLFGGASTDTQYF
TRBV5-1,TRBJ1-6,CASSLRTGWPPLHF
TRBV30,TRBJ1-2,CAWSVLSGYTF
TRBV7-9,TRBJ1-2,CASSLGGIGGYTF
TRBV28,TRBJ2-3,CASRQTLPSTDTQYF
TRBV7-9,TRBJ1-2,CASSAQGVSGYTF
TRBV7-9,TRBJ2-3,CASSRERADTDTQYF
TRBV28,TRBJ2-3,CASSQSLGTQSF
TRBV10-3,TRBJ2-5,CAISRTGGQETQYF
TRBV7-9,TRBJ2-1,CASTHGAGGNEQFF
TRBV7-3,TRBJ2-6,CASSLGDIAGSGANVLTF
TRBV10-3,TRBJ2-5,CAISEPGLGIETQYF
TRBV7-9,TRBJ2-7,CASSTNGPYEQYF
TRBV11-2,TRBJ2-1,CASSPRSTPTSGGDNEQFF
TRBV6-2/TRBV6-3,TRBJ1-2,CASSYATDGYTF
TRBV12-3/TRBV12-4,TRBJ1-6,CASSWTGDGNSPLHF
TRBV30,TRBJ1-3,CAWSRRSGNTIYF
TRBV7-8,TRBJ1-4,CASSSGTMWEKLFF
TRBV6-1,TRBJ2-7,CASSEAAVAGGLTYEQYF
TRBV6-5,TRBJ1-1,CASSYSLAREAFF